The entry below describes one T cell receptor (beta chain). Running of the v3.0 immunoSEQ assay took place at survey level. Produced via immunoSEQ multiplex PCR; TCRdb's table is partial and in-frame only. This sample has about 23,000 clones, with around 86% found just once. This CDR3 comprises 15 residues. V lost 2 bases, J lost 2 bases, and 3 bases stayed unmatched. The germline V gene encodes CDR1 LNHDA and CDR2 SQIVND (reference sequence). The data stem from a study of long-term antiretroviral therapy in people with HIV. This receptor was taken from a man aged 50 to 60 with HIV. The chain combines TRBV19 with TRBJ2-3, with TRBD1 identical over 8 bases. The specimen comprised unsorted PBMCs, sampled 0.4 years after starting antiretroviral therapy. The chain's CDR3 is CASSIRQGSTDTQYF. The CDR3 DNA reads as TGTGCCAGTAGTATAAGACAGGGGTCCACAGATACGCAGTATTTT.